Included here is one TCR beta chain sequence, with context. Some clones are missing from TCRdb's copy, which holds only in-frame ones; the method was immunoSEQ multiplex PCR. Among roughly 500,000 clones listed, 80% to 90% were seen once. The length of the CDR3 is 13 residues. Germline V gene data show CDR1 as WSHSY and CDR2 as SAAADI. V shed 4 bases and J shed 4 bases, with 8 bases lying between them. These data are taken from a study of blood T cell repertoires in COVID-19. Study-level information: Sites in the United States, Italy and Spain provided acute and convalescent COVID-19 samples.

The TCR originated in a man aged 18 to 35 with COVID-19, enrolled during active disease. The J gene is TRBJ1-5, the V gene TRBV10-2, with D unclear. The sample was peripheral blood. CDR3 sequence (DNA): TGCGCCAGCAGTGCAGGTGCAAATCAGCCCCAGCATTTT. Translated: CASSAGANQPQHF.